Listed below are T cell receptor beta chains from one sample, sequenced in a study of beta chain features in type 1 diabetes. Some clones are missing from TCRdb's copy, which holds only in-frame ones; the method was immunoSEQ multiplex PCR. Among fewer than 250,000 clones listed, 55% to 70% were seen once. The sample was naive CD4+ T cells from blood. Receptor source: a man aged 25-40 years in good health. Each CDR3 is given with its conserved first and last residue. D genes are given only for firm matches. Clone size, where shown, is once, few, many, or a class for clones that have expanded.

d_call,v_call,clone_size,j_call,cdr3_nt,cdr3_aa
.,TRBV7-2,.,TRBJ2-3,TGTGCCAGCAGCATAATCCCAGATACGCAGTATTTT,CASSIIPDTQYF
.,TRBV30,.,TRBJ1-3,TGTGCCTGGAGTGTCGGCGCCGCGAGCACCATATATTTT,CAWSVGAASTIYF
.,TRBV28,.,TRBJ2-1,TGTGCCAGCAGTTTCGGGGCGCAGTTCTTC,CASSFGAQFF
.,TRBV9,.,TRBJ2-1,TGTGCCAGCAGCGTCCGGACCACTGGCAATGAGCAGTTCTTC,CASSVRTTGNEQFF
TRBD2,TRBV28,.,TRBJ2-7,TGTGCCAGCAGGCTAGCGGGCGAGCAGTACTTC,CASRLAGEQYF
TRBD2,TRBV5-1,.,TRBJ2-3,TGCGCCAGCAGCTTGGGGACTAGCGGAGACCACACAGATACGCAGTATTTT,CASSLGTSGDHTDTQYF
TRBD2,TRBV29-1,.,TRBJ2-7,TGCAGCGTTGGGGCCCAGCGGGGCGAGCAGTACTTC,CSVGAQRGEQYF
.,TRBV7-9,.,TRBJ2-7,TGTGCCAGCAGAATTCTCGAGGGGCCTAACGAGCAGTACTTC,CASRILEGPNEQYF
.,TRBV7-2,.,TRBJ1-1,TGTGCCAGCACCGAGACATTGCTGAACACTGAAGCTTTCTTT,CASTETLLNTEAFF
TRBD1,TRBV28,.,TRBJ2-7,TGTGCCAGCAGTTTAGTAAACGGAGACAGGGGCATCCACGAGCAGTACTTC,CASSLVNGDRGIHEQYF
.,TRBV29-1,.,TRBJ2-1,TGCAGCGTTGAAAGGACAGCTAATGAGCAGTTCTTC,CSVERTANEQFF
.,TRBV30,few,TRBJ1-1,TGTGCCTGGAGTGTCGGGGCCCACACTGAAGCTTTCTTT,CAWSVGAHTEAFF
TRBD2,TRBV29-1,few,TRBJ2-4,TGCAGCGTTGGCGGACTAGCGGGGGGCTCAGCCAAAAACATTCAGTACTTC,CSVGGLAGGSAKNIQYF
.,TRBV10-3,.,TRBJ2-1,TGTGCCATTGGCCCGGGCTCCTACAATGAGCAGTTCTTC,CAIGPGSYNEQFF
TRBD2,TRBV15,.,TRBJ2-3,TGTGCCACCAGCACCAGGACTAGCGGGAGCCCAGATACGCAGTATTTT,CATSTRTSGSPDTQYF
.,TRBV20-1,.,TRBJ1-5,TGCAGTGCTAGAGATGTCCTGAAAGAGCATTTT,CSARDVLKEHF
.,TRBV29-1,.,TRBJ1-1,TGCAATCGAGGGGTGAACACTGAAGCTTTCTTT,CNRGVNTEAFF
.,TRBV29-1,.,TRBJ1-1,TGCAGCGCGCATCGGGGAGGGAACACTGAAGCTTTCTTT,CSAHRGGNTEAFF
TRBD1,TRBV10-3,.,TRBJ2-6,TGTGCCATAGGGGGCCAGAGCTCTGGGGCCAACGTCCTGACTTTC,CAIGGQSSGANVLTF
.,TRBV30,.,TRBJ1-2,TGTGCCCGCTCGTCAGAAGGCGCGGGTAGAGGCTACACCTTC,CARSSEGAGRGYTF
.,TRBV29-1,.,TRBJ2-3,TGCAGCGTTGACAGAAACACAGATACGCAGTATTTT,CSVDRNTDTQYF
.,TRBV30,.,TRBJ1-1,TGTGCCTGGACCTTGACGGGGTACGACACTGAAGCTTTCTTT,CAWTLTGYDTEAFF
.,TRBV30,few,TRBJ2-7,TGTGCCTGGAGTGTAAGTACTGAGGCCTCCTACGAGCAGTACTTC,CAWSVSTEASYEQYF
TRBD1,TRBV30,.,TRBJ2-5,TGTGCCTGGAGTCCCGGGACAGGCACGGGGACCCAGTACTTC,CAWSPGTGTGTQYF
TRBD2,TRBV9,few,TRBJ2-7,TGTGCCAGCAGCCCCCGGACTAGCGGGAGGGCCTACGAGCAGTACTTC,CASSPRTSGRAYEQYF
TRBD2,TRBV5-4,.,TRBJ2-2,TGTGCCAGCGGGAGCGGGGGGGCCGTCGGGGAGCTGTTTTTT,CASGSGGAVGELFF
TRBD2,TRBV9,few,TRBJ2-1,TGTGCCAGCAGCCAAAGCGGGAGCTCCTACAATGAGCAGTTCTTC,CASSQSGSSYNEQFF
TRBD2,TRBV4-3,.,TRBJ2-3,TGCGCCAGCAGCCAAGGGGCTAGCGGGAGTGGAGATACGCAGTATTTT,CASSQGASGSGDTQYF
.,TRBV7-9,few,TRBJ1-1,TGTGCCAGCAGCTTAGATGGGCTCGGCACTGAAGCTTTCTTT,CASSLDGLGTEAFF
.,TRBV28,few,TRBJ2-5,TGTGCCAGCAGCCCCGGACAGCCGCCAGAGACCCAGTACTTC,CASSPGQPPETQYF
.,TRBV7-2,few,TRBJ2-3,TGTGCCAGCAGCTCCGTCGGGCATACGCAGTATTTT,CASSSVGHTQYF
.,TRBV7-2,.,TRBJ2-5,TGTGCCAGCAGCTTATCTGGGATCCAAGAGACCCAGTACTTC,CASSLSGIQETQYF
.,TRBV30,.,TRBJ1-5,TGTGCCTACCTCCCGAGGGGCCACCCGAGCAATCAGCCCCAGCATTTT,CAYLPRGHPSNQPQHF
.,TRBV29-1,.,TRBJ1-1,TGCAGCGTTGCCGACTGGAACACTGAAGCTTTCTTT,CSVADWNTEAFF
.,TRBV6-5,.,TRBJ2-7,TGTGCCAGCAGTCTCGACGGCTACGAGCAGTACTTC,CASSLDGYEQYF
.,TRBV2,.,TRBJ2-1,TGTGCCAGCAGTGCTGATAGCGGAGGCTACAATGAGCAGTTCTTC,CASSADSGGYNEQFF
TRBD1,TRBV29-1,.,TRBJ1-2,TGCAGCGTTGTTACCGGGACAGGGAACTATGGCTACACCTTC,CSVVTGTGNYGYTF
.,TRBV4-3,.,TRBJ1-2,TGCGCCAGCAGCCAAGTTCCGGGGAACTATGGCTACACCTTC,CASSQVPGNYGYTF
TRBD1,TRBV30,once,TRBJ1-4,TGTGCCTGGAGTCGGGACAGGTGGGCAAAACTGTTTTTT,CAWSRDRWAKLFF
.,TRBV5-4,.,TRBJ2-1,TGTGCCAGCAGCTCTGCAAGGGCCTCCTACAATGAGCAGTTCTTC,CASSSARASYNEQFF
TRBD1,TRBV2,.,TRBJ2-7,TGTGCCAGCAGTGACCCCGACAGGGGGTACGAGCAGTACTTC,CASSDPDRGYEQYF
TRBD2,TRBV7-9,.,TRBJ2-7,TGTGCCAGCAGCTTGAGCGGGGCTAGCGAGCAGTACTTC,CASSLSGASEQYF
.,TRBV25-1,few,TRBJ2-1,TGTGCCAGCAGTGAACGAGGGACTGAGTTCTTC,CASSERGTEFF
.,TRBV18,few,TRBJ2-3,TGTGCCAGCTCACCACCGGCACTTAGCACAGATACGCAGTATTTT,CASSPPALSTDTQYF
.,TRBV7-2,.,TRBJ2-3,TGTGCCAGCAGCCTTTACACAGATACGCAGTATTTT,CASSLYTDTQYF
TRBD1,TRBV25-1,.,TRBJ2-7,TGTGCCAGCAGTCCCCGTGTGTCAGGGGGACGATCCTACGAGCAGTACTTC,CASSPRVSGGRSYEQYF
.,TRBV28,.,TRBJ1-5,TGTGCCGCTGCTACGGGCAATCAGCCCCAGCATTTT,CAAATGNQPQHF